Following are 11 T cell receptor beta chains from one sample sequenced in a study of T cells in women clearing cervical HPV infection. Assay used: immunoSEQ multiplex PCR; TCRdb lists only in-frame clones, some missing. The sample's table shows tens of thousands of clones. The material sequenced was blood buffy coat. These receptors all come from a woman between 18 and 75 years old with a cervical HPV16 infection that either progressed to CIN3+ or cleared (not recorded which).

As to this clone: The CDR3 end falls 3 residues outside the read, so it is completed with the germline J gene. This chain uses TRBV7-3 with TRBJ2-7, with 8 bases that match TRBD1. The CDR3 spans 15 residues. Germline values: CDR1 SGHTA, CDR2 FQGTGA. After removal of 6 bases from V and 1 base from J, the junction contained 8 bases not matched to a gene. The CDR3 sequence: CASSLRTGKSYEQYF. The CDR3 DNA, read in part, is TGTGCCAGCAGTTTACGGACAGGGAAGTCCTACGAG.

Worth noting for this clone: The read gets to within 3 residues of the CDR3 end, and the germline J gene fills in the rest. The chain employs TRBV6-2 or TRBV6-3 and TRBJ1-2; 8 bases map to TRBD1. V trimming: 6 bases; J trimming: 3 bases; junction bases outside the gene matches: 6. The CDR3 sequence is 14 residues long. From germline, CDR1 is MNHEY and CDR2 SVGEGT. Partial CDR3 DNA: TGTGCCAGCAGGGGGACAGGCATGGACTATGGC. It codes for CASRGTGMDYG. The full CDR3 protein is CASRGTGMDYGYTF.

As for this clone: The read terminates 3 residues before the CDR3 end, so the remaining end is supplied by the germline J gene. The chain uses TRBV10-1 and TRBJ2-7; D is uncertain. The CDR3 totals 12 residues. Germline V lookup: CDR1 WNHNN, CDR2 SYGVQD (reference sequence). The V and J ends lost 0 bases and 4 bases respectively, with 4 bases between them. The covered CDR3 bases are TGCGCCAGCAGTGAGTCGGCTTACGAG. The encoded protein is CASSESAYE. The whole CDR3 reads CASSESAYEQYF.

The sequenced CDR3 bases are TGTGCCAGCAGCCCCGACTCAGGGGTTACTGAA. Translation: CASSPDSGVTE. The full CDR3 is CASSPDSGVTEAFF. The chain has TRBV7-9 and TRBJ1-1; D is perhaps TRBD1 (6 bases). The sequence runs out 3 residues before the end of the CDR3; the remainder is reconstructed from the germline J gene. V lost 5 bases and J lost 5, with 15 bases in between. The CDR3 length is 14 residues. Germline values: CDR1 SEHNR, CDR2 FQNEAQ (reference sequence). Drawing the rest from reference TRBV7-9 and TRBJ1-1, the complete variable domain is DTGVSQNPRHKITKRGQNVTFRCDPISEHNRLYWYRQTLGQGPEFLTYFQNEAQLEKSRLLSDRFSAERPKGSFSTLEIQRTEQGDSAMYLCASSPDSGVTEAFFGQGTRLTVV.

For this clone: The read terminates 3 residues ahead of where the CDR3 ends, so the germline J gene completes it. The chain uses TRBV6-1 and TRBJ1-1, with D tentatively TRBD1 (6 bases). The CDR3 is 13 residues long. Germline V CDR1 and CDR2: MNHNS, SASEGT. The CDR3 protein is CASSEPGAVGAFF. The CDR3 DNA, read in part, is TGTGCCAGCAGTGAACCAGGGGCGGTCGGA.

On this clone itself: Read data end 3 residues before the CDR3 end; the end is taken from the germline J gene. V is TRBV6-2 or TRBV6-3 and J is TRBJ1-1, with D tentatively TRBD1 (6 bases). The CDR3 length is 14 residues. Germline CDR1 and CDR2: MNHEY and SVGEGT. Trimming removed 7 bases from V and 3 bases from J, with 15 bases in between. The sequenced part of the CDR3 DNA is TGTGCCAGCACAGAGATTCAGGGGTACACTGAA. It codes for CASTEIQGYTE. The whole CDR3 protein reads CASTEIQGYTEAFF.

Turning to this clone: With the read ending 3 residues before the CDR3 end, the germline J gene is used to fill in that end. The chain combines TRBV20-1 with TRBJ1-1; 7 nucleotides match TRBD1. Germline assignment: CDR1 DFQATT and CDR2 SNEGSKA (reference sequence). The length of the CDR3 is 14 residues. V was pared by 0 bases and J by 5 bases, with 6 bases of the junction left unmatched. The sequenced part of the CDR3 DNA is TGCAGTGCTAGAGATCAGACAGGGAGAACTGAA. Its protein is CSARDQTGRTE. The whole CDR3 protein is CSARDQTGRTEAFF.

On this clone itself: The read terminates 3 residues before the CDR3 end, so the remaining end is supplied by the germline J gene. The rearrangement uses TRBV4-2 and TRBJ2-3; no clear D. The CDR3 contains 15 residues. Germline values: CDR1 LGHNA, CDR2 YNFKEQ. Trimming pared 4 bases from V and 6 bases from J, leaving 17 bases between. Incomplete CDR3 DNA: TGTGCCAGCAGCCCACTACTTCCTCCTGGGGATACG. Protein: CASSPLLPPGDT. The CDR3 in its entirety is CASSPLLPPGDTQYF.

On this clone: The read finishes 3 residues shy of the CDR3 end, and the germline J gene is used to complete it. V gene TRBV18 combines with J gene TRBJ1-1, with D tentatively TRBD1 (6 bases). Germline-derived CDR1 and CDR2 are KGHSH and LQKENI. This CDR3 spans 16 amino acids. V was trimmed by 3 bases and J by 3 bases, leaving 17 bases between them. CDR3 DNA, as far as it was read: TGTGCCAGCTCACCCAGGTCGGGACAATCGTACACTGAA. Translation gives CASSPRSGQSYTE. The full CDR3 protein is CASSPRSGQSYTEAFF.

Note on this clone: The read gets to within 3 residues of the CDR3 end, and the germline J gene fills in the rest. This chain uses TRBV27 with TRBJ2-1, with D perhaps TRBD2 (5 bases). The CDR3 extends over 14 amino acids. Germline-derived CDR1 and CDR2 are MNHEY and SMNVEV (reference sequence). Between the trimmed V and J ends, which lost 3 bases and 0 bases, there was a span of 6 bases. This chain's CDR3 is CASSFGDSYNEQFF. CDR3 DNA, as far as it was read: TGTGCCAGCAGTTTCGGGGACTCCTACAATGAG.

On this clone itself: Read coverage stops 3 residues before the CDR3 terminus; the germline J gene supplies the remainder. The rearrangement uses TRBV18 and TRBJ2-7; no definite D call. This CDR3 is 12 amino acids long. V was shortened by 3 bases and J by 1 base, with 4 bases between the two germline ends. Germline V lookup: CDR1 KGHSH, CDR2 LQKENI. CDR3 DNA (partial): TGTGCCAGCTCACCCCCATCCTACGAG. Its protein is CASSPPSYE. The entire CDR3 protein reads CASSPPSYEQYF.